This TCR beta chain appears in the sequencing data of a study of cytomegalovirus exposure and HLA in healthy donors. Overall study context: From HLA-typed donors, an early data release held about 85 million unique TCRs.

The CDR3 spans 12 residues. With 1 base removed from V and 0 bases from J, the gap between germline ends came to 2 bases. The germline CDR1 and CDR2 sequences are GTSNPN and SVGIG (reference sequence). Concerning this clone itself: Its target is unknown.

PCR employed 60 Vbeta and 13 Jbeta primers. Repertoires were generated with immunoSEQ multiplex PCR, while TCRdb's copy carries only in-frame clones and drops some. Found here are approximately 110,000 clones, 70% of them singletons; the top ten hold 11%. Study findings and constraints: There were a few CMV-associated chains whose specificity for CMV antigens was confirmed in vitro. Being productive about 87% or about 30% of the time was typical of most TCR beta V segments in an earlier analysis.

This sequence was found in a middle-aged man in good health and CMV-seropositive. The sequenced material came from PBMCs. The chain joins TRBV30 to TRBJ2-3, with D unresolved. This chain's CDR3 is CAWSASTDTQYF. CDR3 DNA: TGTGCCTGGAGTGCTAGCACAGATACGCAGTATTTT.